The clone carrying this T cell receptor (beta chain) is a singleton in its sample. The antigen remains undetermined. One junction end does not reproduce the germline sequence, and a read error may be involved. The study ran its PCR with 60 Vbeta and 13 Jbeta primers. The method was immunoSEQ multiplex PCR; TCRdb's version includes in-frame clones alone and lacks a portion of them. The sample has just over 150,000 clones; 75% to 80% are singletons. These data belong to a study of cytomegalovirus exposure and HLA in healthy donors. Germline V gene sequence: CDR1 SSHAT, CDR2 FNYEAQ (reference sequence). The CDR3 has 16 amino acids. Findings and limits, study-wide: Sequencing depth roughly uniform across donors was assumed in presence/absence analyses. When a later analysis was performed, an Asian-associated ancestry cluster reportedly had fewer N-insertions than the roughly 670-donor mean. Reported findings show TCR beta sequences accurately forecast HLA-A and HLA-B alleles in most subjects.

The clonotype was recovered from a woman aged 50 to 65 in good health and CMV-seropositive. The V call is TRBV7-7, the J call TRBJ2-5; maybe TRBD2 (6 bases). The source material was PBMCs. The CDR3 DNA reads TGTGCTAGCAGCTTAGAGGGCCGGGGGACGAGGGAGACCCAGTACTTC. Translation gives CASSLEGRGTRETQYF. Supplemented by reference TRBV7-7 and TRBJ2-5, the full variable domain reads GAGVSQSPRYKVTKRGQDVTLRCDPISSHATLYWYQQALGQGPEFLTYFNYEAQPDKSGLPSDRFSAERPEGSISTLTIQRTEQRDSAMYRCASSLEGRGTRETQYFGPGTRLLVL.